Presented here are 21 T cell receptor beta chains from one specimen sequenced in a study of blood T cell repertoires in COVID-19 (dated by TCRdb to 2020 to 2022). Library method: the immunoSEQ multiplex PCR assay. As stored in TCRdb, this immuneACCESS dataset retains in-frame rearrangements with V and J assigned. A fraction of the clones does not appear; measured against another copy, unresolved V genes explain less than half of the discrepancy, and the remainder lacks a known reason. The sample yields about 74,000 clones; around 88% were counted once. In total, the top ten clones hold more than 1.5% of the sample. Material: peripheral blood. These receptors were collected from a woman older than 75 with active or convalescent COVID-19.

This chain connects TRBV29-1 to TRBJ2-7, with D perhaps matching TRBD1 (6 bases). Per the germline V gene, CDR1 is SQVTM and CDR2 is ANQGSEA. Trimming shortened V by 1 base and J by 3 bases, and 7 bases separated the two germline ends. The CDR3 runs to 12 residues. The CDR3 is CSVEGTDYEQYF. Here the CDR3 DNA reads TGCAGCGTTGAAGGGACAGACTACGAGCAGTACTTC.

The chain joins TRBV7-2 to TRBJ1-6; D gene uncertain. Trimming left V 1 base short and J 9 bases short, with 16 bases between. Looked up from germline, CDR1 is SGHTA and CDR2 is FQGNSA. This CDR3 contains 16 residues. The CDR3 region is CASSLVIPGSGSPLHF. The DNA of the CDR3 is TGTGCCAGCAGCTTAGTTATTCCGGGATCGGGTTCACCCCTCCACTTT.

V usage is TRBV6-4 and J usage is TRBJ2-3; D perhaps matches TRBD2 (6 bases). The CDR3 extends over 15 amino acids. Germline values: CDR1 MRHNA, CDR2 SNTAGT. The V end was cut by 5 bases, the J end by 6 bases, with 18 bases between. The CDR3 loop is CASSWRSGSGDTQYF. The CDR3, as DNA: TGTGCCAGCAGTTGGCGAAGCGGGTCAGGGGATACGCAGTATTTT.

The chain employs TRBV7-2 and TRBJ2-7; 11 positions match TRBD2. The CDR3 covers 16 residues. Germline CDR1 is SGHTA and CDR2 is FQGNSA. J was trimmed by 2 bases and V by 5 bases; bases with no gene match: 8. The CDR3 sequence: CASSTLAGGAPYEQYF. The CDR3, as DNA: TGTGCCAGCAGCACCCTAGCGGGAGGCGCTCCCTACGAGCAGTACTTC.

The V and J genes are TRBV6-5 and TRBJ1-6; 8 bases match TRBD1. The ends lost 5 bases at V and 9 bases at J; junction bases unmatched: 6. There are 14 residues in the CDR3. Germline assignment: CDR1 MNHEY and CDR2 SVGAGI. CDR3 residues: CASSRTGGSSPLHF. DNA of the CDR3: TGTGCCAGCAGTAGAACAGGGGGAAGTTCACCCCTCCACTTT.

The chain couples TRBV9 to TRBJ2-3, with D possibly TRBD2 on 5 matching bases. The ends were cut back, 2 bases at V and 2 bases at J, with 15 bases in the middle. Germline V gives CDR1 SGDLS, CDR2 YYNGEE. CDR3 size: 16 residues. The CDR3 sequence: CASSVAPGTFTDTQYF. The CDR3 nucleotides read TGTGCCAGCAGCGTCGCACCGGGAACCTTCACAGATACGCAGTATTTT.

The V gene is TRBV4-3, the J gene TRBJ2-7, with 9 bases matching TRBD2. Losses at the gene ends were 0 bases for V and 6 bases for J; bases not matched to a gene: 6. The CDR3 has 15 amino acids. CDR1 LGHNA and CDR2 YSLEER come from the germline V gene. In DNA, the CDR3 is TGCGCCAGCAGCCAAGATCTAGCGGGATGGAGCGAGCAGTACTTC. Its translation: CASSQDLAGWSEQYF.

V and J are TRBV25-1 and TRBJ2-1; 9 bases fit TRBD1. Germline loops: CDR1 MGHDK, CDR2 SYGVNS. The CDR3 spans 15 residues. The junction had 14 bases not matched to a gene; V was cut back by 3 bases and J by 14 bases. CDR3 residues: CASSDRPSTGGAEFF. DNA for the CDR3: TGTGCCAGCAGTGACCGCCCTTCTACAGGGGGCGCCGAGTTCTTC.

This chain connects TRBV7-2 to TRBJ2-3; 8 bases fit TRBD2. Per germline, CDR1 SGHTA and CDR2 FQGNSA. J lost 3 bases, V lost 5 bases, and 7 bases had no gene match. This CDR3 has 15 residues. CDR3 coding DNA: TGTGCCAGCAGCCCAACTAGCGGCTCGACAGATACGCAGTATTTT. It translates to CASSPTSGSTDTQYF.

V usage is TRBV7-2 and J usage is TRBJ1-3, with D tentatively TRBD1 (6 bases). V lost 3 bases, J lost 3 bases, and 15 bases lay in between. This CDR3 is 16 amino acids long. The germline CDR1 and CDR2 sequences are SGHTA and FQGNSA. The CDR3 reads CASSLGTLLSGNTIYF. The CDR3 bases are TGTGCCAGCAGCTTGGGGACACTCTTGAGTGGAAACACCATATATTTT.

The rearrangement uses TRBV15 and TRBJ2-1, with 8 bases fitting TRBD1. The CDR3 is made up of 16 amino acids. CDR1 LNHNV and CDR2 YYDKDF come from the germline V gene (reference sequence). V lost 2 bases, J lost 8 bases, and 11 bases stayed unmatched. CDR3 loop: CATSRNSGTGGDEQFF. The DNA for the CDR3 is TGTGCCACCAGCAGAAATTCCGGGACAGGAGGGGATGAGCAGTTCTTC.

This chain's CDR3 is CASSRETGGSNTEAFF. The CDR3 DNA reads as TGTGCCAGCAGCCGGGAGACAGGGGGCTCGAACACTGAAGCTTTCTTT. This rearrangement joins TRBV5-4 to TRBJ1-1; TRBD1 aligns across 10 bases. This CDR3 is built from 16 residues. Germline-derived CDR1 and CDR2 are SGHNT and YYREEE (reference sequence). V shed 4 bases, J shed 1 base, and the junction held 7 bases outside the gene matches.

This clone occurred once. V usage is TRBV2 and J usage is TRBJ2-5; TRBD2 is a possible D gene (6 bases). Between the trimmed V and J ends, which lost 6 bases and 5 bases, there was a span of 10 bases. In germline, CDR1 is SNHLY, CDR2 FYNNEI. CDR3 length equals 12 residues. CDR3 in amino acids: CASRPSAETQYF. In DNA, the CDR3 is TGTGCCAGCAGGCCTAGCGCGGAGACCCAGTACTTC. Full variable domain (remainder filled in from reference TRBV2 and TRBJ2-5): EPEVTQTPSHQVTQMGQEVILRCVPISNHLYFYWYRQILGQKVEFLVSFYNNEISEKSEIFDDQFSVERPDGSNFTLKIRSTKLEDSAMYFCASRPSAETQYFGPGTRLLVL.

The chain couples TRBV28 to TRBJ1-5; D uncertain. The V end was cut by 5 bases, the J end by 4 bases, with 6 bases between. Germline-derived CDR1 and CDR2 are MDHEN and SYDVKM. The length of the CDR3 is 12 residues. DNA of the CDR3: TGTGCCAGCAGTCTCCCTAATCAGCCCCAGCATTTT. Protein product: CASSLPNQPQHF.

The chain recombines TRBV5-1 with TRBJ2-7; D remains unclear. CDR3 size: 13 residues. The V and J ends lost 2 bases and 2 bases respectively, with 8 bases between them. The V gene's germline CDR1 is SGHRS and CDR2 YFSETQ. The CDR3 nucleotides are TGCGCCAGCAGCTTACCAGGAACCTACGAGCAGTACTTC. Translated, it gives CASSLPGTYEQYF. Together with reference TRBV5-1 and TRBJ2-7, the CDR3 gives the full variable domain: KAGVTQTPRYLIKTRGQQVTLSCSPISGHRSVSWYQQTPGQGLQFLFEYFSETQRNKGNFPGRFSGRQFSNSRSEMNVSTLELGDSALYLCASSLPGTYEQYFGPGTRLTVT.

DNA for the CDR3: TGTGCCACCAGCAGGGAGAGGGGGATCTATGGCTACACCTTC. Residues: CATSRERGIYGYTF. This chain connects TRBV15 to TRBJ1-2; TRBD1 might be the D (6 bases). V lost 3 bases, J lost 4 bases, and 12 bases lay in between. There are 14 residues in the CDR3. Germline-derived CDR1 and CDR2 are LNHNV and YYDKDF (reference sequence).

V usage is TRBV30 and J usage is TRBJ1-6; D gene ambiguous. The ends were cut back, 0 bases at V and 10 bases at J, with 10 bases in the middle. The CDR3 is 13 amino acids. CDR1 is GTSNPN and CDR2 is SVGIG in the germline V gene (reference sequence). This CDR3 is CAWSVAVRSPLHF. For the CDR3, the DNA is TGTGCCTGGAGTGTGGCTGTTCGATCACCCCTCCACTTT.

This chain joins TRBV5-4 and TRBJ2-5, with 10 bases aligning to TRBD2. Germline V gene lookup returns CDR1 SGHNT and CDR2 YYREEE (reference sequence). The ends lost 0 bases at V and 2 bases at J; junction bases unmatched: 1. The CDR3 has 15 amino acids. The chain's CDR3 is CASSLGTSGQETQYF. CDR3 sequence (DNA): TGTGCCAGCAGCTTGGGGACTAGCGGACAAGAGACCCAGTACTTC.

The chain has TRBV15 and TRBJ1-5; TRBD1 matches at 8 bases. After removal of 5 bases from V and 0 bases from J, the junction contained 9 bases not matched to a gene. Germline V gene data show CDR1 as LNHNV and CDR2 as YYDKDF (reference sequence). The CDR3 sequence is 17 residues long. CDR3 residues: CATSATGGQNSNQPQHF. The CDR3 nucleotides are TGTGCCACCAGCGCTACAGGGGGTCAAAATAGCAATCAGCCCCAGCATTTT.

The V and J genes are TRBV18 and TRBJ1-3, with 7 bases that match TRBD1. The CDR3 extends over 15 amino acids. Germline assignment: CDR1 KGHSH and CDR2 LQKENI. Trimming removed 6 bases from V and 0 bases from J; junction bases left unmatched: 5. CDR3 DNA: TGTGCCAGCTCTCGCTCAGGGGGCTCTGGAAACACCATATATTTT. Its protein product is CASSRSGGSGNTIYF. Supplemented by reference TRBV18 and TRBJ1-3, the full variable domain reads NAGVMQNPRHLVRRRGQEARLRCSPMKGHSHVYWYRQLPEEGLKFMVYLQKENIIDESGMPKERFSAEFPKEGPSILRIQQVVRGDSAAYFCASSRSGGSGNTIYFGEGSWLTVV.

The V gene is TRBV29-1, the J gene TRBJ2-7; TRBD1 matches at 9 bases. After removal of 6 bases from V and 1 base from J, the junction contained 7 bases not matched to a gene. The CDR3 is made up of 14 amino acids. Germline assignment: CDR1 SQVTM and CDR2 ANQGSEA. The CDR3 protein is CSVRDRAGSYEQYF. The CDR3, as DNA: TGCAGCGTGAGGGACAGGGCAGGTTCCTACGAGCAGTACTTC.